A selection of T cell receptor beta chains follows, all from one sample in a study of shared clonotypes between healthy human individuals. Clones were read by immunoSEQ multiplex PCR, and TCRdb kept only the in-frame ones, dropping some. The repertoire includes about 1.1 million clones, 70% to 85% of them detected once, and 0.7% to 0.95% sits in the top ten. The source material was memory CD4+ T cells from PBMCs. All receptors derive from a man aged 18 to 29 in good health. Some clones in this sample may be carry-over from other donors' samples. Both conserved end residues are part of each CDR3. The D gene is left open where the match is weak. Only part of the rows carry a size: once, few, many, or a class if the clone is expanded.

cdr3_nt	cdr3_aa	v_call	clone_size	d_call	cdr3_length	j_call
TGTGCCAGCAGCAAAGACAGGAGCTGGAACACTGGAGCTTTCTTT	CASSKDRSWNTGAFF	TRBV7-8	-	-	15	TRBJ1-1
TGTGCCAGCAAAGGGCAGTCCTCTGGGGCCAACGTCCTGACTTTC	CASKGQSSGANVLTF	TRBV9	-	-	15	TRBJ2-6
TGTGCCAGCAGTTTCAACGGACGGCCTGAAGCTTTCTTT	CASSFNGRPEAFF	TRBV27	-	-	13	TRBJ1-1
TGTGCCAGCAGCGCGAGCGGGGGCTCCTACAATGAGCAGTTCTTC	CASSASGGSYNEQFF	TRBV11-3	-	TRBD2	15	TRBJ2-1
TGTGCCTGGAGTCCTGGGCCTCCCGGGCAGTATTTT	CAWSPGPPGQYF	TRBV30	-	-	12	TRBJ2-3
TGTGCCAGCAGCTTGTTGACAGACATGAACACTGAAGCTTTCTTT	CASSLLTDMNTEAFF	TRBV5-6	-	-	15	TRBJ1-1
TGTGCCAGCAGCCCCCCCCAGGGGCTCGAGCAGTACTTC	CASSPPQGLEQYF	TRBV6-5	-	-	13	TRBJ2-7
TGTGCCAGCAGCTTACCCCTTTGGGGCACAGATACGCAGTATTTT	CASSLPLWGTDTQYF	TRBV11-2	-	-	15	TRBJ2-3
TGTGCCAGCAGTTCGGCGGGACAGGGGGCCGGTGGCTACACCTTC	CASSSAGQGAGGYTF	TRBV27	-	TRBD1	15	TRBJ1-2
TGCGCCAGCAGCTGGACGCAGGACAGTTACTACGAGCAGTACTTC	CASSWTQDSYYEQYF	TRBV5-1	-	-	15	TRBJ2-7
TGTGCCAGCAGCTTAGATGTCAGTTACAATGAGCAGTTCTTC	CASSLDVSYNEQFF	TRBV7-9	-	-	14	TRBJ2-1
TGTGCCAGTAGTACTGGATACATGGGGTACGAGCAGTACTTC	CASSTGYMGYEQYF	TRBV19	-	-	14	TRBJ2-7
TGTGCCAGCAGTAATTTCCTTATAGTCTCCGGGGAGCTGTTTTTT	CASSNFLIVSGELFF	TRBV2	-	-	15	TRBJ2-2
TGTGCCAGCAGCCCCCAAGGGGGCTCTGGAAACACCATATATTTT	CASSPQGGSGNTIYF	TRBV28	-	-	15	TRBJ1-3
TGTGCCAGCAGCTTGCGGGACTTAGCTTCCTACAATGAGCAGTTCTTC	CASSLRDLASYNEQFF	TRBV7-2	-	-	16	TRBJ2-1
TGTGCCAGCAGCTATTACACAGATACGCAGTATTTT	CASSYYTDTQYF	TRBV7-2	-	-	12	TRBJ2-3
TGTGCCAGCAGCCCCGGACAGGGGCGGGGGACCCAGTACTTC	CASSPGQGRGTQYF	TRBV7-3	-	TRBD1	14	TRBJ2-5
TGTGCCAGCAGCCGACTAGCGGGAGGGCCGAATGAGCAGTTCTTC	CASSRLAGGPNEQFF	TRBV14	-	TRBD2	15	TRBJ2-1
TGTGCCATCAGTGAGGGGTGGGGCCCCTCGGAGACCCAGTACTTC	CAISEGWGPSETQYF	TRBV10-3	-	-	15	TRBJ2-5
TGTGCCAGCAGCCTCGGGCCCAGGGATGAGCAGTTCTTC	CASSLGPRDEQFF	TRBV5-6	-	-	13	TRBJ2-1
TGTGCCAGCAGCCCCCACGGGCCTAGCCGAACCGGGGAGCTGTTTTTT	CASSPHGPSRTGELFF	TRBV9	-	-	16	TRBJ2-2
TGTGCCAGCAGTTACTCGGGACAGGTGAACACTGAAGCTTTCTTT	CASSYSGQVNTEAFF	TRBV6-5	many	TRBD1	15	TRBJ1-1
TGTGCCAGCGGACAGGGGTTGAACACTGAAGCTTTCTTT	CASGQGLNTEAFF	TRBV6-6	-	TRBD1	13	TRBJ1-1
TGCGCCAGCACCTGGGAGGGGACTAATGAAAAACTGTTTTTT	CASTWEGTNEKLFF	TRBV5-1	-	-	14	TRBJ1-4
TGTGCCAGTAGTGATGAGTCCCTTCTGAGCAATCAGCCCCAGCATTTT	CASSDESLLSNQPQHF	TRBV19	-	-	16	TRBJ1-5
TGCAGCGTTGAGGCCGACAGCCTCGAAGCTTTCTTT	CSVEADSLEAFF	TRBV29-1	-	-	12	TRBJ1-1
TGTGCCAGCAGCCAAATTACAGGGGCCGAAGAGACCCAGTACTTC	CASSQITGAEETQYF	TRBV4-2	few	TRBD1	15	TRBJ2-5
TGTGCCAGCAGTGTCCGACTAGCGGGAGATTACAATGAGCAGTTCTTC	CASSVRLAGDYNEQFF	TRBV6-1	-	TRBD2	16	TRBJ2-1
TGTGCCAGCAGTGGTCCTAGCGGGAGGGCCGAAGATACGCAGTATTTT	CASSGPSGRAEDTQYF	TRBV2	-	TRBD2	16	TRBJ2-3
TGTGCCAGCAGCCGACAGACTAGCAATCAGCCCCAGCATTTT	CASSRQTSNQPQHF	TRBV2	-	-	14	TRBJ1-5
TGTGCCAGCACCGGACCTAGTTTTTGGAGTGGTCAACCATACAATGAGCAGTTCTTC	CASTGPSFWSGQPYNEQFF	TRBV27	-	-	19	TRBJ2-1